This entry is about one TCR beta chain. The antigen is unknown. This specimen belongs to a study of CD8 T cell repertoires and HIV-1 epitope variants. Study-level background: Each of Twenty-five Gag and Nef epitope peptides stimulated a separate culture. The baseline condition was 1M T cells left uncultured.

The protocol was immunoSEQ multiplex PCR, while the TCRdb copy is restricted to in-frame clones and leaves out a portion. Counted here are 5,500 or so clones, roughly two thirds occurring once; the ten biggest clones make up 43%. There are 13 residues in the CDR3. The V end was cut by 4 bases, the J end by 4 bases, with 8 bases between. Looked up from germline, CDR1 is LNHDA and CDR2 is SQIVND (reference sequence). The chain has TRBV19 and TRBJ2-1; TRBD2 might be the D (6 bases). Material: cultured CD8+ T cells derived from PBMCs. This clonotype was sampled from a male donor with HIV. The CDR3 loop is CASSRDSYNEQFF. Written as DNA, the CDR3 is TGTGCCAGTAGTAGGGACTCTTACAATGAGCAGTTCTTC.